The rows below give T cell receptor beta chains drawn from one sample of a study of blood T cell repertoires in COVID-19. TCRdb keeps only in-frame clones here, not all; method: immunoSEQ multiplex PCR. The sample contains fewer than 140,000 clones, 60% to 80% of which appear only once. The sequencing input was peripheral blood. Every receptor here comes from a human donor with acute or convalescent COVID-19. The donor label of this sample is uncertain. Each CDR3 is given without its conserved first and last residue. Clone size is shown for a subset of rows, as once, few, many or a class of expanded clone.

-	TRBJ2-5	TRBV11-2	ASSVSIRERETQY
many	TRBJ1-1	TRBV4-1	ASSLRRGENTEAF
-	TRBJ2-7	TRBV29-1	SVEALGENEQY
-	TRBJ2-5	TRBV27	ASSLQGAGETQY
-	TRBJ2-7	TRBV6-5	ASSYSGQGGGEQY
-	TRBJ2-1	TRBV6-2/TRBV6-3	ASSYSGQGNEQF
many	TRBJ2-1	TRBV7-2	ASSLGWYGGALNEQF
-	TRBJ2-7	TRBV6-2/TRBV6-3	ASSYSGGLSEQY
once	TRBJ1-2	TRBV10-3	AIRGDRSVNYGYT
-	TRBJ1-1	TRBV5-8	ASSLQVLNTEAF
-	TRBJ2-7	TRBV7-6	ASSLMSGGPGEQY
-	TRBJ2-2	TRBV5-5	ASSFYRGQDTGELF
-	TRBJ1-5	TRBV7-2	ASSLYSGVSNQPQH
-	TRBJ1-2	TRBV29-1	SARTGQGYGYT
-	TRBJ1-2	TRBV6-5	ASSSKDRVGGYT
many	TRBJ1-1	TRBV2	ASSSDRWETEAF
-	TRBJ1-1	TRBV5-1	ASKVYLVNTEAF
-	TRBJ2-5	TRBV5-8	ASSPSGELVETQY
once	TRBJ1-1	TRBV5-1	ASSPGTGDNTEAF
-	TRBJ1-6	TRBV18	ASSQQGGSPLH
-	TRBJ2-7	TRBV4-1	ASSQDPRASYEQY
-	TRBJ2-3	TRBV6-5	ASSYDFSDTQY
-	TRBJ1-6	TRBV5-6	ASSFIGMRGQISPLH
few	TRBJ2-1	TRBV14	ASSQDNLAGGDNEQF
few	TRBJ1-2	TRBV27	ASRPLGTGEYGYT
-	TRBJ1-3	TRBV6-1	ASSDARAIGNTIY
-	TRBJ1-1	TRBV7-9	ASSPRGSQGTEAF
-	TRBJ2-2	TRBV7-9	ASSLAWELF
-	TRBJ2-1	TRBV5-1	ASSGGGSSYNEQF
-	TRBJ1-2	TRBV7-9	ASSPGEQNYGYT
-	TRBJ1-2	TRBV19	ASIRASRGSYGYT
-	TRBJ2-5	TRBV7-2	ASSTISGAGSWGTQY
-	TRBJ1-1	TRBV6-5	ASQPRAGVNTEAF
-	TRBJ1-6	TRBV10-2	ASSETGGFSPLH
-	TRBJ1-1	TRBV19	ATRDRGLRF
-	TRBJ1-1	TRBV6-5	ASSYARGGTEAF
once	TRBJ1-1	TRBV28	ASGFARRPGAF
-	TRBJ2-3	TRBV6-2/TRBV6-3	ASSPWTISRADTQY
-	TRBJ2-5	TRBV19	ASRTSGEETQY
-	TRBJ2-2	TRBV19	ASTVPGTGNTGELF
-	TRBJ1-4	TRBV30	AWSGTANEKLF
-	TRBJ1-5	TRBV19	ASRQTDRSQPQH
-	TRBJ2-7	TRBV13	ASSSRQDEQY
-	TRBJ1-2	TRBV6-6	ASSRQGNGYT
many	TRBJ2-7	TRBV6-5	ASSLSGAHNEQY
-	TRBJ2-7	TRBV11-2	ASSSGTAYEQY
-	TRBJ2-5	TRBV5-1	ASSRFPPGGPQETQY
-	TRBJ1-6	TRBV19	ASMDRGSSPLH
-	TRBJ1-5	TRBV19	ASSRGGEDQPQH
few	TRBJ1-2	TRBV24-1	ATSTGSGYGYT
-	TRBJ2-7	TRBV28	ASSTGTGHGEQY
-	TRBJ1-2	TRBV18	ASSPSGQGKNYGYT
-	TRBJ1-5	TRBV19	ASSIDVGQGAFQPQH
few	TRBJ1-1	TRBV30	AWRPRGGFVTEAF
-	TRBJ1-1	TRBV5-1	ASSLDGQGMNTEAF
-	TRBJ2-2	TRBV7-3	ASSLTGVATGELF